This T cell receptor beta chain was captured in a study of brain T cells in children with intractable seizures. Regarding the study as a whole: Absence of clones before surgery may stem from lower sequencing depth. Patients' HCMV serostatus was unknown; virus specificity rests on CDR3 similarity alone.

Surgery cases with the highest brain T cell transcript signatures were chosen for sequencing. Worth noting for this clone: Its antigen is unknown.

The ends were cut back, 4 bases at V and 9 bases at J, with 9 bases in the middle. The CDR3 sequence is 12 residues long. The germline gives CDR1 KGHDR, CDR2 SFDVKD. Generated by immunoSEQ multiplex PCR, the TCRdb table keeps only in-frame clones and is missing some. In the table there are 80,000 or so clones, approximately 90% of which are singletons. This sequence originates from a girl under 10 years old with Rasmussen encephalitis and intractable seizures. The rearrangement joins TRBV24-1 to TRBJ1-5; no reliable D call. Material: peripheral blood, obtained at surgery. DNA of the CDR3: TGTGCCACCAGTGACCGGACTTGGCCCCAGCATTTT. Translation: CATSDRTWPQHF.